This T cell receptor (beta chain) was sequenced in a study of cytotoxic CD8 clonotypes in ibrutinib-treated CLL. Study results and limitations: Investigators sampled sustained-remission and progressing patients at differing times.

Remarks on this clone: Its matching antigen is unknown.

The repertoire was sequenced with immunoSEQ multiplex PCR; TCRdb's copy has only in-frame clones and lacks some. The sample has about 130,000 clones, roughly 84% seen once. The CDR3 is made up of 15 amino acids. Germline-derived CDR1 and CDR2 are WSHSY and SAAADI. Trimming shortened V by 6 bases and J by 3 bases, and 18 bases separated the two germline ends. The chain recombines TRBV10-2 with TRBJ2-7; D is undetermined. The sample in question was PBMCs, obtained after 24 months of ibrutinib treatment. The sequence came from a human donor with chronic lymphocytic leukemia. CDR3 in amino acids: CASRPSELTIYEQYF. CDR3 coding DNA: TGCGCCAGCAGACCTTCGGAACTTACAATCTACGAGCAGTACTTC.